Presented here are 26 T cell receptor beta chains from one specimen sequenced in a study of siplizumab effects on memory and regulatory T cells (dated by TCRdb to between 2018 and 2021). Library construction relied on the immunoSEQ multiplex PCR assay. This immuneACCESS table, as held by TCRdb, lists in-frame sequences with V and J called but not all clones. Of the missing ones, under half trace to an unresolved V gene in checked studies; the others have no known cause. The sample includes about 50,000 clones, with about 98% observed a single time. The ten largest clones add up to 1.1% of the sample. The sample taken for sequencing was naive CD8+ T cells sorted from blood. What this sample's cell subset or site label stands for: unstimulated naive T cells. These receptors were taken from a human donor in good health.

The J gene is TRBJ1-4, the V gene TRBV6-5, with a tentative D call TRBD1 (5 bases). The CDR3 spans 15 residues. Trimming cost V 6 bases and J 3 bases, with 14 bases left between them. Germline V CDR1 and CDR2: MNHEY, SVGAGI. The CDR3 loop reads CASRKYTGPNEKLFF. For the CDR3, the DNA is TGTGCCAGCAGGAAGTACACGGGACCTAATGAAAAACTGTTTTTT.

The CDR3 DNA reads as TGTGCCAGCAGCGTACCCAAACTAGCGGGAGGGCCGGCAGATACGCAGTATTTT. Amino acid sequence: CASSVPKLAGGPADTQYF. The chain links TRBV9 to TRBJ2-3, with 13 bases identical to TRBD2. Germline lookup yields CDR1 SGDLS and CDR2 YYNGEE. The CDR3 is made up of 18 amino acids. V lost 1 base to trimming and J lost 4 bases; unmatched junction nucleotides: 9. Based on the CDR3 plus reference TRBV9 and TRBJ2-3, the full variable domain is DSGVTQTPKHLITATGQRVTLRCSPRSGDLSVYWYQQSLDQGLQFLIQYYNGEERAKGNILERFSAQQFPDLHSELNLSSLELGDSALYFCASSVPKLAGGPADTQYFGPGTRLTVL.

V gene TRBV4-1 combines with J gene TRBJ2-7; D is undetermined. CDR1 is MGHRA and CDR2 is YSYEKL in the germline V gene. The CDR3 runs to 15 residues. V was cut by 1 base and J by 3 bases, with 13 bases left in between. CDR3 bases: TGCGCCAGCAGCCAAGGGACCGAACCAGGCTACGAGCAGTACTTC. It translates to CASSQGTEPGYEQYF.

The chain couples TRBV4-1 to TRBJ2-3; either TRBD1 or TRBD2 may supply D (5 bases each). The CDR3 contains 17 residues. Trimming left V 0 bases short and J 1 base short, with 14 bases between. Germline V lookup: CDR1 MGHRA, CDR2 YSYEKL. CDR3 residues: CASSQEEPGPGTDTQYF. For the CDR3, the DNA is TGCGCCAGCAGCCAAGAGGAACCGGGACCCGGCACAGATACGCAGTATTTT.

The chain couples TRBV29-1 to TRBJ2-7; 8 nucleotides agree with TRBD2. CDR3 length: 13 amino acids. J gave up 0 bases and V 6 bases, and 4 bases lay outside the gene matches. Germline values: CDR1 SQVTM, CDR2 ANQGSEA. CDR3 loop: CSVRGGTSYEQYF. CDR3 in DNA: TGCAGCGTACGGGGGGGGACCTCCTACGAGCAGTACTTC.

This clone came up once. This rearrangement joins TRBV9 to TRBJ2-3, with TRBD2 identical over 7 bases. The germline CDR1 and CDR2 sequences are SGDLS and YYNGEE. V trimming: 3 bases; J trimming: 4 bases; junction bases outside the gene matches: 11. The CDR3 has 16 amino acids. DNA for the CDR3: TGTGCCAGCAGCGGTCGAGGGGCGGGAGTTGCAGATACGCAGTATTTT. It specifies CASSGRGAGVADTQYF.

The CDR3 loop reads CASSEAGAGVFDTQYF. CDR3 DNA: TGTGCCAGCAGTGAAGCAGGAGCGGGAGTGTTCGATACGCAGTATTTT. The V call is TRBV6-1, the J call TRBJ2-3; 8 bases are shared with TRBD2. The junction had 8 bases not matched to a gene; V was cut back by 0 bases and J by 6 bases. Per germline, CDR1 MNHNS and CDR2 SASEGT. The CDR3 contains 16 residues.

As concerns this clone: A read error may produce the germline difference seen at one junction end. The chain combines TRBV5-3 with TRBJ2-7; the D is unclear. Being an ORF, TRBV5-3 has a function that is uncertain. There are 12 residues in the CDR3. CDR3 nucleotide sequence: TGTGCCAGCAGCTTGCGAGACTACGAGCAGTACTTC. It is translated as CASSLRDYEQYF.

This chain joins TRBV28 and TRBJ1-5, with unresolved D. With 2 bases removed from V and 1 base from J, the gap between germline ends came to 6 bases. Germline V lookup: CDR1 MDHEN, CDR2 SYDVKM. This CDR3 region has 14 residues. The CDR3 region is CASSLVRSNQPQHF. The DNA for the CDR3 is TGTGCCAGCAGTTTAGTACGGAGCAATCAGCCCCAGCATTTT. The whole variable domain, remainder taken from reference TRBV28 and TRBJ1-5, is DVKVTQSSRYLVKRTGEKVFLECVQDMDHENMFWYRQDPGLGLRLIYFSYDVKMKEKGDIPEGYSVSREKKERFSLILESASTNQTSMYLCASSLVRSNQPQHFGDGTRLSIL.

CDR3 loop: CASSASGAILTDTQYF. Here the CDR3 DNA reads TGTGCCAGCAGCGCAAGCGGAGCAATACTCACAGATACGCAGTATTTT. This rearrangement joins TRBV9 to TRBJ2-3; tentative D call: TRBD2 (5 bases). Deletions cut 3 bases from V and 2 bases from J, with 16 bases between. The CDR3 totals 16 residues. Looked up from germline, CDR1 is SGDLS and CDR2 is YYNGEE.

The chain is built from TRBV7-9 and TRBJ2-2; 9 positions agree with TRBD1. The CDR3 covers 15 residues. Germline trimming cut 5 bases from V and 8 bases from J; bases unmatched to any gene: 9. CDR1 and CDR2 (germline): SEHNR, FQNEAQ (reference sequence). This CDR3 is CASSREQGAPGELFF. DNA for the CDR3: TGTGCCAGCAGCCGTGAACAGGGGGCGCCTGGGGAGCTGTTTTTT.

This chain uses TRBV30 with TRBJ1-4; no clear D. CDR1 and CDR2 from the germline V gene are GTSNPN and SVGIG (reference sequence). The CDR3 is 15 residues long. V lost 2 bases to trimming and J lost 0 bases, with 10 bases between them. The DNA of the CDR3 is TGTGCCTGGAGTATGGCTCTCGCAACTAATGAAAAACTGTTTTTT. This codes for CAWSMALATNEKLFF. The full variable domain, in which reference TRBV30 and TRBJ1-4 provide the parts outside the CDR3, is SQTIHQWPATLVQPVGSPLSLECTVEGTSNPNLYWYRQAAGRGLQLLFYSVGIGQISSEVPQNLSASRPQDRQFILSSKKLLLSDSGFYLCAWSMALATNEKLFFGSGTQLSVL.

The J gene is TRBJ2-7, the V gene TRBV27; no firm D call. The CDR3 has 13 residues. V shed 2 bases and J shed 5 bases, with 10 bases lying between them. Germline assignment: CDR1 MNHEY and CDR2 SMNVEV (reference sequence). This chain's CDR3 is CASSLAFGDEQYF. CDR3 sequence (DNA): TGTGCCAGCAGTTTAGCTTTTGGGGACGAGCAGTACTTC.

The V call is TRBV11-3, the J call TRBJ1-1, with unresolved D. The V gene's germline CDR1 is SGHNT and CDR2 YENEEA. CDR3 length equals 12 residues. The V gene lost 5 bases and the J gene lost 10 bases, with 14 bases spanning the gap. In DNA, the CDR3 is TGTGCCAGCAGCCATCAACCGGGTGGAGCTTTCTTT. Protein sequence: CASSHQPGGAFF.

The J gene is TRBJ2-7, the V gene TRBV29-1, with 8 bases lining up with TRBD1. After removal of 3 bases from V and 4 bases from J, the junction contained 8 bases not matched to a gene. The germline V gene has CDR1 SQVTM and CDR2 ANQGSEA. This CDR3 contains 14 residues. The CDR3 protein is CSVELGQEGYEQYF. Here the CDR3 DNA reads TGCAGCGTTGAGCTGGGACAGGAGGGGTACGAGCAGTACTTC.

CDR3 amino acids: CASTERVSYEQYF. The CDR3 DNA reads as TGTGCCAGCACCGAGAGGGTTTCCTACGAGCAGTACTTC. The gene calls are TRBV11-3 and TRBJ2-7, with D perhaps matching TRBD2 (5 bases). V was shortened by 7 bases and J by 1 base, with 11 bases between the two germline ends. CDR1 and CDR2 from the germline V gene are SGHNT and YENEEA. The CDR3 is 13 amino acids. The full variable domain, its missing parts supplied by reference TRBV11-3 and TRBJ2-7, is EAGVVQSPRYKIIEKKQPVAFWCNPISGHNTLYWYLQNLGQGPELLIRYENEEAVDDSQLPKDRFSAERLKGVDSTLKIQPAELGDSAVYLCASTERVSYEQYFGPGTRLTVT.

This chain joins TRBV28 and TRBJ2-7; the match to TRBD1 covers 11 bases. V gave up 4 bases and J gave up 6 bases; unmatched junction bases: 5. Looked up from germline, CDR1 is MDHEN and CDR2 is SYDVKM. The CDR3 runs to 14 residues. CDR3 region: CASSWTGGMGEQYF. In nucleotides, the CDR3 is TGTGCCAGCAGTTGGACAGGGGGCATGGGCGAGCAGTACTTC.

In nucleotides, the CDR3 is TGTGCCAGCAGCTTAGTCCCAGGGAAAGATGGCTACACCTTC. This codes for CASSLVPGKDGYTF. This chain links TRBV7-9 with TRBJ1-2; possibly TRBD1 for D (5 bases). This CDR3 has 14 amino acids. V was pared by 1 base and J by 6 bases, with 12 bases between. Germline assignment: CDR1 SEHNR and CDR2 FQNEAQ (reference sequence). The whole variable domain, filled in from reference TRBV7-9 and TRBJ1-2, reads DTGVSQNPRHKITKRGQNVTFRCDPISEHNRLYWYRQTLGQGPEFLTYFQNEAQLEKSRLLSDRFSAERPKGSFSTLEIQRTEQGDSAMYLCASSLVPGKDGYTFGSGTRLTVV.

V and J are TRBV5-1 and TRBJ2-7; 8 nucleotides agree with TRBD1. J lost 5 bases, V lost 1 base, and 5 bases had no gene match. Germline CDR1 and CDR2: SGHRS and YFSETQ. This CDR3 comprises 14 residues. The CDR3 DNA is TGCGCCAGCAGCTTGTCACAGGGGGTCCACGAGCAGTACTTC. Amino acid sequence: CASSLSQGVHEQYF.

This clone was detected only once. The chain is built from TRBV10-3 and TRBJ2-7; weak D call: TRBD2 (6 bases). The CDR3 consists of 13 residues. Deletions cut 6 bases from V and 0 bases from J, with 9 bases between. CDR1 is ENHRY and CDR2 is SYGVKD in the germline V gene. The CDR3 region has the DNA TGTGCCATCAGCTCGGACTACTCCTACGAGCAGTACTTC. Protein sequence: CAISSDYSYEQYF.

This clone appeared a single time. This sequence joins TRBV14 and TRBJ2-1, with 7 bases identical to TRBD1. This CDR3 comprises 16 residues. Germline trimming cut 0 bases from V and 9 bases from J; bases unmatched to any gene: 11. Germline CDR1 reads SGHDN; CDR2 reads FVKESK. This CDR3 is CASSQEETGPPLEQFF. CDR3 nucleotides: TGTGCCAGCAGCCAAGAGGAGACAGGGCCTCCTCTTGAGCAGTTCTTC.

In this sample, this clone turned up once. The chain employs TRBV7-9 and TRBJ2-7, with D unclear. The V and J ends lost 5 bases and 0 bases respectively, with 11 bases between them. There are 14 residues in the CDR3. CDR1 and CDR2 (germline): SEHNR, FQNEAQ (reference sequence). The CDR3 loop reads CASSPAVISYEQYF. The CDR3 DNA reads TGTGCCAGCAGCCCAGCAGTGATCTCCTACGAGCAGTACTTC.

The chain couples TRBV27 to TRBJ2-7; no clear D gene. Trimming left V 0 bases short and J 3 bases short, with 9 bases between. Germline V lookup: CDR1 MNHEY, CDR2 SMNVEV (reference sequence). The CDR3 runs 14 residues. Here the CDR3 DNA reads TGTGCCAGCAGTTTATCGGGCCAATTCTACGAGCAGTACTTC. Protein: CASSLSGQFYEQYF.

V and J are TRBV19 and TRBJ2-3; 13 bases line up with TRBD2. There are 17 residues in the CDR3. Losses at the gene ends were 3 bases for V and 2 bases for J; bases not matched to a gene: 5. Germline V gene data show CDR1 as LNHDA and CDR2 as SQIVND (reference sequence). This chain's CDR3 is CASSMEGLAGTTDTQYF. The CDR3 coding sequence is TGTGCCAGTAGTATGGAGGGACTAGCGGGAACCACAGATACGCAGTATTTT.

The genes are TRBV25-1 and TRBJ2-1, with TRBD2 identical over 13 bases. Looked up from germline, CDR1 is MGHDK and CDR2 is SYGVNS. The V and J ends lost 1 base and 5 bases, in that order; junction bases with no gene match: 2. The CDR3 runs 16 residues. Here the CDR3 reads CASSESTSGRDNEQFF. DNA of the CDR3: TGTGCCAGCAGTGAATCCACTAGCGGGAGGGACAATGAGCAGTTCTTC.

The chain joins TRBV2 to TRBJ2-1; D unresolved. V lost 2 bases and J 6 bases, leaving 11 bases between the germline ends. CDR1 is SNHLY and CDR2 is FYNNEI in the germline V gene. This CDR3 is 14 amino acids long. The chain's CDR3 is CASSEWRSGNEQFF. Here the CDR3 DNA reads TGTGCCAGCAGTGAATGGCGGTCCGGCAATGAGCAGTTCTTC.